These T cell receptor beta chains were read from a single sample in a study of CD8+CD57+ T cells in acquired aplastic anemia. Each CDR3 protein is one row after TCRdb ran MiXCR on the reads. The data contain over 250,000 distinct CDR3 sequences, roughly 53% of them singletons. The sequenced material came from sorted CD4+, CD8+, or CD8+CD57+ T cells (not recorded which) from PBMCs. These receptors were taken from a human donor with aplastic anemia. The CDR3 runs from the conserved cysteine through the conserved F or W. D genes are given only for firm matches. The size entry is marked missing in some rows and otherwise reads once, few, many or a size class.

many	TRBV6-4	TRBJ1-3	-	CASKEAEWGNTIYF	TGTGCCAGCAAGGAAGCGGAGTGGGGAAACACCATATATTTT
once	TRBV29-1	TRBJ2-5	TRBD1	CSVDPGQGTETQYF	TGCAGCGTCGACCCGGGACAGGGCACAGAGACCCAGTACTTC
many	TRBV5-1	TRBJ1-4	TRBD1	CASSSGTGNEKLFF	TGCGCCAGCAGCTCCGGGACAGGGAATGAAAAACTGTTTTTT
-	TRBV12-5	TRBJ2-7	-	CASGTGGSYEQYF	TGTGCTAGTGGGACGGGCGGCTCCTACGAGCAGTACTTC
-	TRBV19	TRBJ1-5	-	CASSMISTVWRGQPQHF	TGTGCCAGTAGTATGATTTCGACAGTCTGGAGGGGTCAGCCCCAGCATTTT
many	TRBV12-3/TRBV12-4	TRBJ2-5	-	CASSLSETQYF	TGTGCCAGCAGTTTATCGGAGACCCAGTACTTC
-	TRBV4-1	TRBJ2-7	TRBD2	CASSQDPGLGYEQYF	TGCGCCAGCAGCCAGGACCCGGGACTAGGCTACGAGCAGTACTTC
many	TRBV19	TRBJ2-2	TRBD1	CASSIGRGITGELFF	TGTGCCAGTAGTATCGGCAGGGGGATCACCGGGGAGCTGTTTTTT
-	TRBV15	TRBJ1-3	TRBD1	CTTSREQGRTGNTIYF	TGTACCACCAGCAGAGAACAGGGGCGTACTGGAAACACCATATATTTT
-	TRBV2	TRBJ2-3	TRBD1	CASSEQGALSDTRCF	TGTGCCAGCAGTGAACAGGGGGCCCTCTCAGATACGCGGTGTTTT
-	TRBV2	TRBJ2-6	-	CASRQGPGANVLTF	TGTGCCAGCAGACAGGGCCCTGGGGCCAACGTCCTGACTTTC
many	TRBV7-9	TRBJ2-2	-	CASSLAGYRAGELFF	TGTGCCAGCAGCTTGGCAGGATACAGAGCCGGGGAGCTGTTTTTT
-	TRBV7-3	TRBJ1-6	-	CASSPTWGSPLHF	TGTGCCAGCAGCCCGACCTGGGGTTCACCCCTCCACTTT
-	TRBV29-1	TRBJ2-1	TRBD1	CSVDGRSKGTAYNEQFF	TGCAGCGTTGACGGTCGCTCAAAGGGGACAGCCTACAATGAGCAGTTCTTC
-	TRBV14	TRBJ2-1	TRBD2	CASSRLAGASNEQFF	TGTGCCAGCAGCCGATTAGCGGGAGCATCCAATGAGCAGTTCTTC
-	TRBV7-2	TRBJ2-1	TRBD2	CASSLGASGGPTQFF	TGTGCCAGCAGCTTAGGGGCTAGCGGGGGGCCTACCCAGTTCTTC
-	TRBV7-9	TRBJ2-7	-	CASTSGGRVLGEQYF	TGTGCCAGCACCTCAGGCGGCAGGGTGCTTGGGGAGCAGTACTTC
many	TRBV12-3/TRBV12-4	TRBJ1-5	TRBD1	CASSPQGDQPQHF	TGTGCCAGCAGTCCGCAGGGGGATCAGCCCCAGCATTTT
-	TRBV2	TRBJ2-1	-	CASTPGSNEQFF	TGTGCCAGCACCCCGGGATCCAATGAGCAGTTCTTC
-	TRBV5-1	TRBJ2-3	-	CASSLTGPTSTDTQYF	TGCGCCAGCAGCTTGACGGGACCGACTAGCACAGATACGCAGTATTTT
few	TRBV7-9	TRBJ2-1	TRBD2	CASSLVSGRMGEQFF	TGTGCCAGCAGCTTAGTCAGCGGGAGGATGGGTGAGCAGTTCTTC
-	TRBV20-1	TRBJ1-6	TRBD1	CSASPRTGGGSPLHF	TGCAGTGCTAGCCCTCGGACAGGAGGGGGTTCACCCCTCCACTTT
few	TRBV7-9	TRBJ2-7	-	CASSTGLNEQYF	TGTGCCAGCAGCACAGGGCTGAACGAGCAGTACTTC
-	TRBV7-9	TRBJ2-5	TRBD2	CASSEGGDETQYF	TGTGCCAGCAGCGAGGGAGGGGATGAGACCCAGTACTTC
few	TRBV15	TRBJ2-3	-	CATSSKLQGSTDTQYF	TGTGCCACCAGCAGTAAATTACAGGGATCGACAGATACGCAGTATTTT
many	TRBV6-5	TRBJ2-2	TRBD1	CASTRDRGTGELFF	TGTGCCAGCACCCGGGACAGGGGCACCGGGGAGCTGTTTTTT
many	TRBV5-8	TRBJ2-1	TRBD2	CASSLTLAGVQIF	TGTGCCAGCAGCTTGACTCTAGCGGGGGTACAGATCTTC
-	TRBV12-3/TRBV12-4	TRBJ1-2	TRBD1	CASSPHGTGAGGYTF	TGTGCCAGCAGCCCCCATGGGACAGGTGCCGGAGGCTACACCTTC
-	TRBV24-1	TRBJ1-5	-	CATSDRTDPDQPQHF	TGTGCCACCAGTGATAGGACAGACCCCGATCAGCCCCAGCATTTT